Presented here are 29 T cell receptor beta chains from one specimen sequenced in a study of OX40 agonist ivuxolimab in advanced cancers. TCRdb's copy holds only in-frame clones and misses some; the assay was immunoSEQ multiplex PCR. The top ten clones hold around 0.5% of a sample with tens of thousands of clones, more than 70% of them seen once. The input for sequencing was CD4+ or CD8+ T cells sorted from blood, taken in a trial of the OX40 agonist ivuxolimab. The receptors here all came from an adult with an advanced solid tumor such as melanoma, head and neck, liver or kidney cancer.

The chain couples TRBV5-1 to TRBJ1-2, with D maybe TRBD1 (6 bases). V dropped 0 bases and J dropped 0 bases, with 6 bases sitting between them. The V gene's germline CDR1 is SGHRS and CDR2 YFSETQ. CDR3 size: 14 residues. CDR3 sequence: CASSLGTANYGYTF. CDR3 in DNA: TGCGCCAGCAGCTTGGGGACAGCTAACTATGGCTACACCTTC.

V usage is TRBV14 and J usage is TRBJ1-2; no clear D gene. The CDR3 has 14 amino acids. The V end lost 4 bases, the J end lost 6 bases, and 15 bases lay between the germline ends. CDR1 is SGHDN, CDR2 FVKESK, per germline. In DNA form, the CDR3 reads TGTGCCAGCAGCCCCTTGGGAGGCGGGCATGGCTACACCTTC. It codes for CASSPLGGGHGYTF.

The V gene is TRBV6-5, the J gene TRBJ1-3; no reliable D call. Germline V gene sequence: CDR1 MNHEY, CDR2 SVGAGI. The ends were cut back, 10 bases at V and 0 bases at J, with 10 bases in the middle. The CDR3 is made up of 13 amino acids. The CDR3 DNA follows: TGTGCCACCAAGAGAGCCTCTGGAAACACCATATATTTT. Translation: CATKRASGNTIYF.

This clone appeared a single time. The rearrangement links TRBV7-2 to TRBJ2-5; D might be TRBD1 or TRBD2, each matching 6 bases. CDR3 length: 15 amino acids. Germline CDR1 is SGHTA and CDR2 is FQGNSA. Deletions cut 4 bases from V and 4 bases from J, with 16 bases between. DNA of the CDR3: TGTGCCAGCAGCTCAGAGGGGGGAAGGTCAGAGACCCAGTACTTC. Its translation is CASSSEGGRSETQYF.

The V gene is TRBV7-3, the J gene TRBJ1-5; D is unclear. Germline V gene lookup returns CDR1 SGHTA and CDR2 FQGTGA. The CDR3 length is 13 residues. V shed 4 bases and J shed 7 bases, with 11 bases lying between them. The CDR3 coding sequence is TGTGCCAGCAGCTCCGACTCGGGGCAGCCCCAGCATTTT. Amino acids: CASSSDSGQPQHF.

V usage is TRBV4-1 and J usage is TRBJ1-1; no clear D gene. The germline V and J ends were trimmed by 2 bases and 3 bases, with 7 bases remaining between them. The CDR3 is made up of 13 amino acids. Germline V CDR1 and CDR2: MGHRA, YSYEKL. The chain's CDR3 is CASSQNRDTEAFF. CDR3 in DNA: TGCGCCAGCAGCCAAAACCGGGACACTGAAGCTTTCTTT.

The rearrangement links TRBV7-6 to TRBJ1-5; D not certain. The CDR3 length is 13 residues. V lost 4 bases, J lost 4 bases, and 8 bases lay in between. Germline-derived CDR1 and CDR2 are SGHVS and FNYEAQ. The CDR3 reads CASSSGRNQPQHF. The CDR3 coding sequence is TGTGCCAGCAGCTCGGGCCGAAATCAGCCCCAGCATTTT.

The chain uses TRBV21-1 and TRBJ1-1; the tabulated D call, TRBD1, remains unverified against the DNA. TRBV21-1 is recorded as a pseudogene. CDR3 length equals 19 residues. In DNA form, the CDR3 reads TGTGCCAGCAGCTTTCCCCGCCGGGACAGATCCTCCTCCATGACTGAAGCTTTCTTT. Amino acid sequence: CASSFPRRDRSSSMTEAFF.

This clone was picked up a small number of times. The CDR3, as DNA: TGTGCCAGCAGTTCTCCGGGACGAGGGGGGCAAGAGACCCAGTACTTC. It translates to CASSSPGRGGQETQYF. This sequence joins TRBV27 and TRBJ2-5, with D possibly called TRBD1 or TRBD2 (6 bases each). This CDR3 is built from 16 residues. V dropped 4 bases and J dropped 2 bases, with 17 bases sitting between them. CDR1 is MNHEY and CDR2 is SMNVEV in the germline V gene (reference sequence).

This rearrangement joins TRBV5-1 to TRBJ1-2, with 7 bases fitting TRBD1. J lost 4 bases, V lost 4 bases, and 13 bases had no gene match. CDR1 and CDR2 (germline): SGHRS, YFSETQ. The CDR3 has 16 amino acids. CDR3 sequence (DNA): TGCGCCAGCAGCCCCTCAGGGGGGGGGCCGGGCTATGGCTACACCTTC. This gives the protein CASSPSGGGPGYGYTF.

The chain combines TRBV11-3 with TRBJ2-5; 10 bases are a match to TRBD1. V gave up 5 bases and J gave up 4 bases; unmatched junction bases: 4. Germline V gene sequence: CDR1 SGHNT, CDR2 YENEEA. This CDR3 is 14 amino acids long. CDR3 sequence: CASSPRTGGETQYF. The CDR3 nucleotides are TGTGCCAGCAGCCCACGGACAGGGGGAGAGACCCAGTACTTC.

This clone has just a few counts. The chain has TRBV28 and TRBJ1-2; D unresolved. This CDR3 contains 12 residues. CDR1 is MDHEN, CDR2 SYDVKM, per germline. V lost 3 bases to trimming and J lost 5 bases, with 7 bases between them. CDR3 sequence: CASSFAEYGYTF. The CDR3 nucleotides read TGTGCCAGCAGTTTTGCGGAATATGGCTACACCTTC.

V usage is TRBV9 and J usage is TRBJ1-4; D remains unclear. The CDR3 totals 14 residues. Between the trimmed V and J ends, which lost 4 bases and 5 bases, there was a span of 12 bases. The germline V gene encodes CDR1 SGDLS and CDR2 YYNGEE. CDR3 residues: CASSPPDANEKLFF. In DNA form, the CDR3 reads TGTGCCAGCAGCCCCCCGGACGCAAATGAAAAACTGTTTTTT.

This clone came up once. The chain is built from TRBV5-1 and TRBJ2-7; 9 bases map to TRBD1. V was clipped by 6 bases and J by 6 bases; unmatched bases: 10. CDR1 and CDR2 (germline): SGHRS, YFSETQ. This CDR3 has 14 residues. The CDR3 nucleotides are TGCGCCAGCATGGCGGGGACAGGGCTTGGCGAGCAGTACTTC. Protein sequence: CASMAGTGLGEQYF.

The chain couples TRBV6-5 to TRBJ2-1, with 10 bases identical to TRBD2. Trimming at V came to 4 bases and at J to 8 bases, leaving 8 bases not matched to a gene. The CDR3 covers 15 residues. CDR1 and CDR2 from the germline V gene are MNHEY and SVGAGI. The CDR3: CASSSQRGGLHEQFF. The CDR3 bases are TGTGCCAGCAGTTCCCAGCGGGGGGGCCTTCATGAGCAGTTCTTC.

The J gene is TRBJ2-7, the V gene TRBV7-9, with TRBD1 matching over 8 bases. Trimming at V came to 2 bases and at J to 2 bases, leaving 11 bases not matched to a gene. CDR3 length: 17 amino acids. CDR1 is SEHNR and CDR2 is FQNEAQ in the germline V gene (reference sequence). As DNA, the CDR3 is TGTGCCAGCAGCTTATCAGGGGGCCCAACCTTAACCTACGAGCAGTACTTC. Translating it yields CASSLSGGPTLTYEQYF.

V is TRBV5-1 and J is TRBJ2-4, with D uncertain. Germline V gives CDR1 SGHRS, CDR2 YFSETQ. V was pared by 0 bases and J by 0 bases, with 4 bases between. This CDR3 spans 14 amino acids. In DNA form, the CDR3 reads TGCGCCAGCAGCTTGGACCGAGCCAAAAACATTCAGTACTTC. Its protein product is CASSLDRAKNIQYF.

The chain has TRBV5-1 and TRBJ1-4; 8 nucleotides match TRBD1. V was clipped by 4 bases and J by 4 bases; unmatched bases: 3. The CDR3 loop spans 14 amino acids. Germline V gene sequence: CDR1 SGHRS, CDR2 YFSETQ. The CDR3 region is CASSGGQDNEKLFF. In nucleotides, the CDR3 is TGCGCCAGCAGCGGGGGACAGGATAATGAAAAACTGTTTTTT.

The CDR3 loop reads CASSPIRGTNEKLFF. CDR3 nucleotide sequence: TGTGCCAGCTCCCCCATTAGGGGAACTAATGAAAAACTGTTTTTT. The chain joins TRBV18 to TRBJ1-4; TRBD1 is a possible D gene (5 bases). The CDR3 loop spans 15 amino acids. Germline V gene data show CDR1 as KGHSH and CDR2 as LQKENI. Trimming pared 6 bases from V and 1 base from J, leaving 12 bases between.

V gene TRBV11-2 combines with J gene TRBJ2-1; maybe TRBD2 (6 bases). Germline-derived CDR1 and CDR2 are SGHAT and FQNNGV. V lost 4 bases and J lost 0, with 16 bases in between. The CDR3 loop spans 17 amino acids. CDR3: CASSYQSPGVSYNEQFF. CDR3 coding DNA: TGTGCCAGCAGCTATCAAAGCCCGGGGGTCTCCTACAATGAGCAGTTCTTC.

This chain joins TRBV7-9 and TRBJ1-6; unclear D gene. CDR3 length equals 13 residues. Trimming took off 7 bases at V and 10 bases at J, with 14 bases between the two ends. Per germline, CDR1 SEHNR and CDR2 FQNEAQ (reference sequence). In DNA form, the CDR3 reads TGTGCCAGCACCCTAGCCCAATACTCACCCCTCCACTTT. Its protein product is CASTLAQYSPLHF.

To note about this clone: Additional DNA sequences in this sample encode the identical CDR3. The chain links TRBV5-4 to TRBJ1-1; D uncertain. Per germline, CDR1 SGHNT and CDR2 YYREEE (reference sequence). The CDR3 totals 12 residues. V gave up 4 bases and J gave up 3 bases, with 7 bases separating them. The CDR3 coding sequence is TGTGCCAGCAGCCCACCGGACACTGAAGCTTTCTTT. Its translation is CASSPPDTEAFF.

The gene calls are TRBV2 and TRBJ2-1; TRBD1 matches at 7 bases. From germline, CDR1 is SNHLY and CDR2 FYNNEI. CDR3 length equals 14 residues. V shed 7 bases and J 4 bases; nucleotides not matched to a gene: 7. CDR3 protein: CASTSDRAYNEQFF. The CDR3 DNA sequence: TGTGCCAGCACGAGCGACAGGGCTTACAATGAGCAGTTCTTC.

This clone was picked up a small number of times. The V gene is TRBV27, the J gene TRBJ2-7, with D perhaps given as TRBD1 or TRBD2 (5 bases each). The germline CDR1 and CDR2 sequences are MNHEY and SMNVEV (reference sequence). V was clipped by 5 bases and J by 6 bases, with 11 bases between them. This CDR3 region has 12 residues. The CDR3 spells CASSPAGGEQYF. The CDR3 nucleotides are TGTGCCAGCAGTCCGGCTGGGGGCGAGCAGTACTTC.

The chain combines TRBV7-9 with TRBJ2-1, with 7 bases matching TRBD2. CDR1 is SEHNR and CDR2 is FQNEAQ in the germline V gene (reference sequence). With V trimmed by 3 bases and J by 6 bases, 8 bases remained unmatched. The CDR3 sequence is 15 residues long. Here the CDR3 reads CASSLVPGRANEQFF. As DNA, the CDR3 is TGTGCCAGCAGCTTGGTCCCAGGGAGGGCCAATGAGCAGTTCTTC.

The V and J genes are TRBV7-2 and TRBJ1-3; D perhaps matches TRBD1 (5 bases). The germline gives CDR1 SGHTA, CDR2 FQGNSA. This CDR3 is built from 14 residues. Trimming took 6 bases from V and 1 from J, leaving 10 bases between them. The CDR3 loop is CASRSGGSGNTIYF. The CDR3 DNA is TGTGCCAGCAGGAGTGGGGGATCTGGAAACACCATATATTTT. Full variable domain (missing parts from reference TRBV7-2 and TRBJ1-3): GAGVSQSPSNKVTEKGKDVELRCDPISGHTALYWYRQSLGQGLEFLIYFQGNSAPDKSGLPSDRFSAERTGGSVSTLTIQRTQQEDSAVYLCASRSGGSGNTIYFGEGSWLTVV.

This chain joins TRBV6-1 and TRBJ1-2; D gene unclear. Looked up from germline, CDR1 is MNHNS and CDR2 is SASEGT. V shed 5 bases and J shed 4 bases, with 14 bases lying between them. This CDR3 has 14 residues. The CDR3 DNA sequence: TGTGCCAGCAGTAGTTCCCGGGGAGGCTATGGCTACACCTTC. As protein: CASSSSRGGYGYTF.

J is TRBJ1-2 and V is TRBV4-1, with 11 bases aligning to TRBD1. The CDR3 runs to 15 residues. Germline values: CDR1 MGHRA, CDR2 YSYEKL. V lost 1 base and J lost 8; bases outside the gene matches: 6. As DNA, the CDR3 is TGCGCCAGCAGCCAAGCTGGACAGGGGGCGCGAGGCTACACCTTC. This gives the protein CASSQAGQGARGYTF.

The J gene is TRBJ1-1, the V gene TRBV7-9; the D is unclear. The CDR3 loop spans 13 amino acids. Germline lookup yields CDR1 SEHNR and CDR2 FQNEAQ (reference sequence). Between the trimmed V and J ends, which lost 4 bases and 5 bases, there was a span of 11 bases. The CDR3 here is CASSSNVGTEAFF. The CDR3, as DNA: TGTGCCAGCAGCTCGAACGTAGGTACTGAAGCTTTCTTT.